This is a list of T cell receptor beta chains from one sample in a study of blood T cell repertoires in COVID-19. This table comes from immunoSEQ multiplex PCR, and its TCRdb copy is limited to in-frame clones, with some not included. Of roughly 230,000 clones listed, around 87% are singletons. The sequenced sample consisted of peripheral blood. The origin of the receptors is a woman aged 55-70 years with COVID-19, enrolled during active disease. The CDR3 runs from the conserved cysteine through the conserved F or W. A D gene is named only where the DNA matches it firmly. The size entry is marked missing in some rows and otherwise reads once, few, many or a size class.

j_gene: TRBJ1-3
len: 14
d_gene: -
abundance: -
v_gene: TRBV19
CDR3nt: TGTGCCAGTATGCCCTCGAGGTCTGGAAACACCATATATTTT
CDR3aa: CASMPSRSGNTIYF

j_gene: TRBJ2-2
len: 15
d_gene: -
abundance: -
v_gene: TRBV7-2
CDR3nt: TGTGCCAGCAGCCCCCGGGGGGCCTTGACCGGGGAGCTGTTTTTT
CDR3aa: CASSPRGALTGELFF

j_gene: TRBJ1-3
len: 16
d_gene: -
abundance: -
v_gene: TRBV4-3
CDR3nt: TGCGCCAGCAGCCAAGGGCAGGGTTTATTGGGAAACACCATATATTTT
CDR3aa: CASSQGQGLLGNTIYF

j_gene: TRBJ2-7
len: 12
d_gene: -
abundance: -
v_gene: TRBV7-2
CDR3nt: TGTGCCAGCAGACTTCGGTCGAGTGAGCAGTACTTC
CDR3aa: CASRLRSSEQYF

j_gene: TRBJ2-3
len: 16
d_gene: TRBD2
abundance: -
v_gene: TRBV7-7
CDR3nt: TGTGCTAGCAGCCTTCTCGGGGGGGTTGGCACAGATACGCAGTATTTT
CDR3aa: CASSLLGGVGTDTQYF

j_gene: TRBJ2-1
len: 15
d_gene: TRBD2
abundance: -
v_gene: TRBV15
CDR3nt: TGTGCCACCAGTCGTAGCGGGGCGATTTACAATGAGCAGTTCTTC
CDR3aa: CATSRSGAIYNEQFF

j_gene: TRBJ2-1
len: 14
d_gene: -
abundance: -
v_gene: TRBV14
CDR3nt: TGTGCCAGCAGCAAGTTGAGTTCCTACAATGAGCAGTTCTTC
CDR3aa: CASSKLSSYNEQFF

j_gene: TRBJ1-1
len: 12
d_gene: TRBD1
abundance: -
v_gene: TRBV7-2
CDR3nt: TGTGCCAGCAGCTCGGACAGGACTGAAGCTTTCTTT
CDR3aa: CASSSDRTEAFF

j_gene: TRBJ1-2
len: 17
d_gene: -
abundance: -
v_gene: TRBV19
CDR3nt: TGTGCCAGTAGTATGATAGCCCTTATCCCGCGACCTCCTGGCTACACCTTC
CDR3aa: CASSMIALIPRPPGYTF

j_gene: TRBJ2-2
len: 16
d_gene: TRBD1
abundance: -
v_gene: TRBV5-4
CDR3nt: TGTGCCAGCAGCTTGCCTGACAGGGGGCATACCGGGGAGCTGTTTTTT
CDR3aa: CASSLPDRGHTGELFF

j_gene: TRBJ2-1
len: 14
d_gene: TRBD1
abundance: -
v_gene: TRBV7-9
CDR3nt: TGTGCCAGCAGCCCGACAGACAGGGACAATGAGCAGTTCTTC
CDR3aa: CASSPTDRDNEQFF

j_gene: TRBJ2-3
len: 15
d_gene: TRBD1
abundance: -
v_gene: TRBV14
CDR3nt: TGTGCCAGCAGCCAGCACAGGGGGCAGGGAGATACGCAGTATTTT
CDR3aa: CASSQHRGQGDTQYF

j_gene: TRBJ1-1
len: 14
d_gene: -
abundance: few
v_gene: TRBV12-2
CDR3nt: TGTGCAAGTCGCTTAGCGGAGAAGAACACTGAAGCTTTCTTT
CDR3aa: CASRLAEKNTEAFF

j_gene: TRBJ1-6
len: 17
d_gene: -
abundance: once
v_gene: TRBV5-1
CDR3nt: TGCGCCAGCAGCTTGCTCAGAAGGAGCTCCTATAATTCACCCCTCCACTTT
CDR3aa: CASSLLRRSSYNSPLHF

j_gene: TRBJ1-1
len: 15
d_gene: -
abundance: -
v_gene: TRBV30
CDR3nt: TGTGCCTGGAGTGTACGTCGGGGGAGAGAATTTGAAGCTTTCTTT
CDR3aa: CAWSVRRGREFEAFF

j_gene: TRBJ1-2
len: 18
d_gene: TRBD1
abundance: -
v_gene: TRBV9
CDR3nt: TGTGCCAGCAGCGCGGCAGGGGGACAGGGAAAAGGGAGACCTGGCTACACCTTC
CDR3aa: CASSAAGGQGKGRPGYTF

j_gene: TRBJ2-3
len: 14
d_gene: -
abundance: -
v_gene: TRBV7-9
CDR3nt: TGTGCCAGCAGCTTAGGGACAGTCACAGATACGCAGTATTTT
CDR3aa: CASSLGTVTDTQYF

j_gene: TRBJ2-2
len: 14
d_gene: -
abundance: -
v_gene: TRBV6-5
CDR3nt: TGTGCCAGCATGGGCAGGACGAACACCGGGGAGCTGTTTTTT
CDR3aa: CASMGRTNTGELFF

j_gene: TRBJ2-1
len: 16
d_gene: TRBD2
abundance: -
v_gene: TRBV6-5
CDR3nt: TGTGCCAGCAGTTACTCTGGCGGGGGGGCATACAATGAGCAGTTCTTC
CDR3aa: CASSYSGGGAYNEQFF

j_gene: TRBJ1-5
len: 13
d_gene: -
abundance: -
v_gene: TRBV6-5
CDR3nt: TGTGCCAGCACCGAAGGGGGTCATCAGCCCCAGCATTTT
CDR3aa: CASTEGGHQPQHF

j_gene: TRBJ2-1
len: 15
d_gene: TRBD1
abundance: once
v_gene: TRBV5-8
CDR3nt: TGTGCCAGCAGCTTGAAGGGACAGGGGAACAATGAGCAGTTCTTC
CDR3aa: CASSLKGQGNNEQFF

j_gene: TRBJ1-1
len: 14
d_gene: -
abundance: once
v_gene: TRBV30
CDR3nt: TGTGCCTGGAGCCGGGGGGCGGATAACACTGAAGCTTTCTTT
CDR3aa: CAWSRGADNTEAFF

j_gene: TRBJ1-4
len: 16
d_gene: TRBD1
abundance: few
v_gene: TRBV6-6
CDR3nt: TGTGCCAGCAGTTCCCCCAAACAGGGGAGTCATGAAAAACTGTTTTTT
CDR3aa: CASSSPKQGSHEKLFF

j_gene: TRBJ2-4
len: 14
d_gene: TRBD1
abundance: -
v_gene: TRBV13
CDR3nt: TGTGCCAGCAGCTTAGGACAGGGGGACAACATTCAGTACTTC
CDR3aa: CASSLGQGDNIQYF

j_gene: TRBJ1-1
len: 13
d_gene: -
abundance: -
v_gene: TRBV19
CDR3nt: TGTGCCAGTAGGATGACAGGGAACACTGAAGCTTTCTTT
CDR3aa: CASRMTGNTEAFF

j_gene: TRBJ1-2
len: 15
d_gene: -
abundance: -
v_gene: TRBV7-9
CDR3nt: TGTGCCAGCAGCCGCGGGGAGGGGAATGCCTATGGCTACACCTTC
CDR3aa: CASSRGEGNAYGYTF

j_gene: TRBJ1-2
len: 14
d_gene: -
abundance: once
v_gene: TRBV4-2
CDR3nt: TGTGCCAGCAGCCAAGCCAGTCAGGGCTATGGCTACACCTTC
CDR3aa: CASSQASQGYGYTF

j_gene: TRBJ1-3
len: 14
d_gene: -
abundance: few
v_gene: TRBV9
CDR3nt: TGTGCCAGCAGCCTAGTCGGGGGAGGAAACACCATATATTTT
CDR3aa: CASSLVGGGNTIYF

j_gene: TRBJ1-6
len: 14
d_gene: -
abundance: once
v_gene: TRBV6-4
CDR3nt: TGTGCCAGCAGTGGTGGGGACACAGGGTCACCCCTCCACTTT
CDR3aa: CASSGGDTGSPLHF

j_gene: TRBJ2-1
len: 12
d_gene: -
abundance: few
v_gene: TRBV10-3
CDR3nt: TGTGCCATCAGTGAGGTAGCTTTTGAGCAGTTCTTC
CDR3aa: CAISEVAFEQFF

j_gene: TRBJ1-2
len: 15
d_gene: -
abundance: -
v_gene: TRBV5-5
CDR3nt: TGTGCCAGCAGCTTGGGTATCTCCAGGGACTATGGCTACACCTTC
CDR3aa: CASSLGISRDYGYTF

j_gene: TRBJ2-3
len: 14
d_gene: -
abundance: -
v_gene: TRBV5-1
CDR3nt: TGCGCCAGCAGCCCGGACTGGTCCACAGATACGCAGTATTTT
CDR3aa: CASSPDWSTDTQYF

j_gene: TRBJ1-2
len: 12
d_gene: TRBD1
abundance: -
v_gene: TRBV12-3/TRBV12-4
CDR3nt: TGTGCCAGCAGCGGACAGGGCTACGGCTACACCTTC
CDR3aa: CASSGQGYGYTF

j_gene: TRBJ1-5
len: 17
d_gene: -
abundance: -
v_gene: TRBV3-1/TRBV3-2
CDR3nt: TGTGCCAGCAGCCAAGATCCGGGGAATTTTGCCAATCAGCCCCAGCATTTT
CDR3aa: CASSQDPGNFANQPQHF

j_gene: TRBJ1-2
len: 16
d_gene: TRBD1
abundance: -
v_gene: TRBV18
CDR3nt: TGTGCCAGCTCACCAAGGGACAGGGCTCCTGGCTATGGCTACACCTTC
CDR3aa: CASSPRDRAPGYGYTF

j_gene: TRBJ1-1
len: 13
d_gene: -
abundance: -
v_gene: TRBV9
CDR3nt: TGTGCCAGCAGCGTAGAAACAGTCACTGAAGCTTTCTTT
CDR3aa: CASSVETVTEAFF